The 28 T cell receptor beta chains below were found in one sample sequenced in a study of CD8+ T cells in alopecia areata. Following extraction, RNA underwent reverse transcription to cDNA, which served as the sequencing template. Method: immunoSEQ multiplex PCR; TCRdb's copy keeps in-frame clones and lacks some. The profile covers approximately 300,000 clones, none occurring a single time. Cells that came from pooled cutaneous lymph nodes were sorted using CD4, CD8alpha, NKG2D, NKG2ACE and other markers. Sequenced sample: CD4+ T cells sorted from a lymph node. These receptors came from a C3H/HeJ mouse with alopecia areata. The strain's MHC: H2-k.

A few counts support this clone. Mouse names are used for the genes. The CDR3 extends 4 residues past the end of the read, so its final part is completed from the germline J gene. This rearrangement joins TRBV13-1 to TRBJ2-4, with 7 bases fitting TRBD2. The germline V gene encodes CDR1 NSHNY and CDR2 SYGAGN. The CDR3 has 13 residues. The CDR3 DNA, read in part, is TGTGCCAGCAGTCATCTGGGGGAGAAC. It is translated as CASSHLGEN. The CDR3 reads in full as CASSHLGENTLYF.

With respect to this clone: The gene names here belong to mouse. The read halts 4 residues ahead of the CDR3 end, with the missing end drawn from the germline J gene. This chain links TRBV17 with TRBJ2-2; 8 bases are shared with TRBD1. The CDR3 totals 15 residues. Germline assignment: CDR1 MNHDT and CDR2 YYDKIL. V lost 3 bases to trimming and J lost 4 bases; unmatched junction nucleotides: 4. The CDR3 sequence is CASSRQGASTGQLYF. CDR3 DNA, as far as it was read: TGTGCTAGCAGTAGGCAGGGGGCATCCACCGGG.

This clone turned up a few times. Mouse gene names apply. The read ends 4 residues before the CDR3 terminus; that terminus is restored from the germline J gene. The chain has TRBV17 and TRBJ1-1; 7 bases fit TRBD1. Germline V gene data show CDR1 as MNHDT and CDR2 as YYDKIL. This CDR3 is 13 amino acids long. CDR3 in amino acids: CASSRSYRGEVFF. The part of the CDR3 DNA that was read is TGTGCTAGCAGTAGGAGCTACAGGGGA.

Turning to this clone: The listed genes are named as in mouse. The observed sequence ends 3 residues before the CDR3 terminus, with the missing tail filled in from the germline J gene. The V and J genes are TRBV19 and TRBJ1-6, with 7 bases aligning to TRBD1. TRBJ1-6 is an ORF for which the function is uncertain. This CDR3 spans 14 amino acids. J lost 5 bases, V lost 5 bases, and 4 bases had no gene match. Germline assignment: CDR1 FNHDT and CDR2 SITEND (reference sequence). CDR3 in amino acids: CASRLDRNNSPLYF. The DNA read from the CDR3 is TGTGCCAGCAGATTGGACAGGAATAATTCGCCC.

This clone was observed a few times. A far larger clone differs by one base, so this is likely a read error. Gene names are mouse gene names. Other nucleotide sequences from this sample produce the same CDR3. CDR3 in amino acids: CASTGTANTGQLYF. The CDR3 DNA, read in part, is TGTGCCAGCACTGGGACAGCAAACACCGGG. The V gene is TRBV19, the J gene TRBJ2-2, with 7 bases that match TRBD1. With the read ending 4 residues before the CDR3 end, the germline J gene is used to fill in that end. The CDR3 is 14 amino acids. Germline CDR1 and CDR2: FNHDT and SITEND (reference sequence). With 6 bases clipped from V and 0 bases from J, the junction kept 2 bases outside the gene matches.

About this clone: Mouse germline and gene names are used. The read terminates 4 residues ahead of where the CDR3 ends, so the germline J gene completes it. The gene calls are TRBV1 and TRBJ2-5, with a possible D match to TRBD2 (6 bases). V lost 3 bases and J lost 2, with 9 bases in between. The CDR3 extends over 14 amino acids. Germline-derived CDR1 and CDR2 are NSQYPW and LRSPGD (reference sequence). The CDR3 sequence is CTCSASWGQDTQYF. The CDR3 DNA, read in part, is TGCACCTGCAGTGCTTCCTGGGGCCAAGAC.

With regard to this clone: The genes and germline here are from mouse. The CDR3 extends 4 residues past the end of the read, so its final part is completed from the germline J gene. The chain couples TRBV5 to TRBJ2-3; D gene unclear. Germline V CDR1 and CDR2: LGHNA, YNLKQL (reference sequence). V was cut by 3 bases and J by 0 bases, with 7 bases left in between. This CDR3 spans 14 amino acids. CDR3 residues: CASSHQTSAETLYF. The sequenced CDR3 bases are TGTGCCAGCAGCCATCAAACTAGTGCAGAA.

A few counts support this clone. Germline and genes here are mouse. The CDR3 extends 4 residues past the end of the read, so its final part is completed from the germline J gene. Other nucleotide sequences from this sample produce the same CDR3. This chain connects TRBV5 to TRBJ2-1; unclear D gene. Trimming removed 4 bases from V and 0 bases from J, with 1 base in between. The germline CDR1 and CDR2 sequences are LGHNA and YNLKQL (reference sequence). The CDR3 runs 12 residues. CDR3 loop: CASSLNYAEQFF. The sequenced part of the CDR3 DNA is TGTGCCAGCAGCCTTAACTATGCT.

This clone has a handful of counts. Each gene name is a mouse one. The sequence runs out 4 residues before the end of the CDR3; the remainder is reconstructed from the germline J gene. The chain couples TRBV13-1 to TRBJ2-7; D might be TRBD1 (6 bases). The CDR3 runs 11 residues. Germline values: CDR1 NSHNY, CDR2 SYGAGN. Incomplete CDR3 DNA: TGTGCCAGCAGCCAGGGGCAT. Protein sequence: CASSQGH. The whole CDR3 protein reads CASSQGHEQYF.

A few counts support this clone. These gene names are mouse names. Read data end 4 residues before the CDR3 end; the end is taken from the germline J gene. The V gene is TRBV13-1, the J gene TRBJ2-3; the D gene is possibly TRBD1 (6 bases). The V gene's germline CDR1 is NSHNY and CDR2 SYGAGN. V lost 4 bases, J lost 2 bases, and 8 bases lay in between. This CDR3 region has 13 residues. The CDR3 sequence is CASSQGTAETLYF. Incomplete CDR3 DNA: TGTGCCAGCAGTCAGGGGACTGCAGAA.

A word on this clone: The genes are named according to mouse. The part of the CDR3 DNA that was read is TGTGCCAGCAGTGATGGCAGGGCAGAA. Protein: CASSDGRAE. The full CDR3 protein is CASSDGRAETLYF. The rearrangement uses TRBV13-3 and TRBJ2-3; D uncertain. The read terminates 4 residues before the CDR3 end, so the remaining end is supplied by the germline J gene. The V gene's germline CDR1 is NNHDY and CDR2 SYVADS. This CDR3 comprises 13 residues. V gave up 0 bases and J gave up 3 bases, with 5 bases separating them.

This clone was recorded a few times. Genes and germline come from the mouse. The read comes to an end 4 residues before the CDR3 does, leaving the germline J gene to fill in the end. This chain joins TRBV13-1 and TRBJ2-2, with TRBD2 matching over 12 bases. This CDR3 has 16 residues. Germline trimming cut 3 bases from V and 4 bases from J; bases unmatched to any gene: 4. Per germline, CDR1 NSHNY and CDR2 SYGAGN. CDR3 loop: CASSASGLGGTGQLYF. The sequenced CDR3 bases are TGTGCCAGCAGTGCCTCGGGACTGGGGGGCACCGGG.

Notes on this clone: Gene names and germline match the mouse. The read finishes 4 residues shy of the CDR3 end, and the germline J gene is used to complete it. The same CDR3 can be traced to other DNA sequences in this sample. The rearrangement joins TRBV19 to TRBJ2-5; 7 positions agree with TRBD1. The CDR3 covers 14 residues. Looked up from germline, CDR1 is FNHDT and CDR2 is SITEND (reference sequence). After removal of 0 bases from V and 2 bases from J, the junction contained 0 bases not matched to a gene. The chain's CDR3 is CASSIDRGQDTQYF. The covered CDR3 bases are TGTGCCAGCAGTATAGACAGGGGCCAAGAC.

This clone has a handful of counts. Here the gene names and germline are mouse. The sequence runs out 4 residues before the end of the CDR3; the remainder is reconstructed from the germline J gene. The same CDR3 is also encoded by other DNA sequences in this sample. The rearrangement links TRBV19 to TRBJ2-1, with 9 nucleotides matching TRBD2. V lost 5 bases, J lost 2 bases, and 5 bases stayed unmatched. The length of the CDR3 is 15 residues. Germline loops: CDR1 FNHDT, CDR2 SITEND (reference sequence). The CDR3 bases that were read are TGTGCCAGCAGCCCCCGACTGGGGGACTATGCT. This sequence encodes CASSPRLGDYA. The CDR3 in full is CASSPRLGDYAEQFF.

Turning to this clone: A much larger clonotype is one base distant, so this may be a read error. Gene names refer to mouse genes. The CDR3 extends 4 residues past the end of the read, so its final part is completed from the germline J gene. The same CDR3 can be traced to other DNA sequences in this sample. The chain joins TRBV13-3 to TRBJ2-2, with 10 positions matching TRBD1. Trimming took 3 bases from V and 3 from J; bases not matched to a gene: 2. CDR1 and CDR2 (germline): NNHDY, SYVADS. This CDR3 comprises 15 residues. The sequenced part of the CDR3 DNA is TGTGCCAGCAGTGGGGACAGGGGAGACACCGGG. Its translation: CASSGDRGDTG. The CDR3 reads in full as CASSGDRGDTGQLYF.

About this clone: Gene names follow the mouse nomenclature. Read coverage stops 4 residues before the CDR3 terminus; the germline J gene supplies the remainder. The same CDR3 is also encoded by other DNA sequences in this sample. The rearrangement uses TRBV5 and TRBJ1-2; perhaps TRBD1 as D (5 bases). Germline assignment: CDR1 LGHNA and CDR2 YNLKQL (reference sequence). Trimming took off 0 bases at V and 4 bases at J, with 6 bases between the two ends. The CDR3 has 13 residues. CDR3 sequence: CASSQDRGSDYTF. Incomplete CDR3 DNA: TGTGCCAGCAGCCAAGATAGGGGCTCC.

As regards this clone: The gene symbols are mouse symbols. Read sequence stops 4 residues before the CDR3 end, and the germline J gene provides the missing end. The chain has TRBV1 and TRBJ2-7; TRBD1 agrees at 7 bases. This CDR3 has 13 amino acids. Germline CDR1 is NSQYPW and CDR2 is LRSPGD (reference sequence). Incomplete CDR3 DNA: TGCACCTGCAGTGACAGGGGAGGGTAT. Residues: CTCSDRGGY. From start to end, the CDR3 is CTCSDRGGYEQYF.

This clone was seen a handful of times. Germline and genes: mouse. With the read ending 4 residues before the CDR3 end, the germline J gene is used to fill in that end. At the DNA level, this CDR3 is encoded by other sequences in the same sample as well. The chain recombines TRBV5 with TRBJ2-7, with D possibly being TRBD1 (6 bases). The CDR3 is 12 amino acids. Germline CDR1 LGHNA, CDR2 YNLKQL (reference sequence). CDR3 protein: CASSPQGYEQYF. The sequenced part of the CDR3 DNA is TGTGCCAGCAGCCCACAGGGATAT.

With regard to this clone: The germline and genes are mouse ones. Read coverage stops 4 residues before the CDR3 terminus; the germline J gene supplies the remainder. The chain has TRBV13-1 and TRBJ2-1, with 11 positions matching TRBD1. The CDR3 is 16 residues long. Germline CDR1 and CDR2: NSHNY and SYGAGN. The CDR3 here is CASSDPGQGAWAEQFF. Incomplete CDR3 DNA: TGTGCCAGCAGTGATCCCGGACAGGGGGCCTGGGCT.

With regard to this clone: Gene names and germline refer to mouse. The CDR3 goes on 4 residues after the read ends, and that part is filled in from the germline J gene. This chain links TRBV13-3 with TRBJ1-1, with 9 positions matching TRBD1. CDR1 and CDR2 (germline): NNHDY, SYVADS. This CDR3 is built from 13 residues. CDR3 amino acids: CASSGQGVTEVFF. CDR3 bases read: TGTGCCAGCAGTGGACAGGGGGTTACA.

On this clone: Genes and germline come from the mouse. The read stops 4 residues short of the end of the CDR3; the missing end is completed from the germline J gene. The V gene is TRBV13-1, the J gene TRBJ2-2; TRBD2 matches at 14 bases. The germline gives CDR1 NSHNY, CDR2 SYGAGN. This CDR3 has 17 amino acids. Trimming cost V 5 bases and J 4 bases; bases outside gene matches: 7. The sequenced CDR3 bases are TGTGCCAGCAGCGGGGACTGGGGGGGCGAGGGCACCGGG. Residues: CASSGDWGGEGTG. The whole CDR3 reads CASSGDWGGEGTGQLYF.

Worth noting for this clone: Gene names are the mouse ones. The covered CDR3 bases are TGTGCCAGCAGCCAAAACTGGGGGGGCTATGCT. This encodes CASSQNWGGYA. The complete CDR3 protein is CASSQNWGGYAEQFF. V is TRBV5 and J is TRBJ2-1; 10 bases line up with TRBD2. The read halts 4 residues ahead of the CDR3 end, with the missing end drawn from the germline J gene. The CDR3 contains 15 residues. CDR1 and CDR2 (germline): LGHNA, YNLKQL (reference sequence). V lost 2 bases, J lost 3 bases, and 1 base stayed unmatched.

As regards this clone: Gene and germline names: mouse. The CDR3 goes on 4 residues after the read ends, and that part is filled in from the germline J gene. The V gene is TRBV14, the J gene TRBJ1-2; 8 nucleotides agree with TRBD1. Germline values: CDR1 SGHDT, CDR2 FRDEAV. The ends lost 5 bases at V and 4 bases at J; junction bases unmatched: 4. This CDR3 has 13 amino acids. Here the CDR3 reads CASRIRGLSDYTF. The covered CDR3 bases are TGTGCCAGCAGGATCAGGGGGCTCTCC.

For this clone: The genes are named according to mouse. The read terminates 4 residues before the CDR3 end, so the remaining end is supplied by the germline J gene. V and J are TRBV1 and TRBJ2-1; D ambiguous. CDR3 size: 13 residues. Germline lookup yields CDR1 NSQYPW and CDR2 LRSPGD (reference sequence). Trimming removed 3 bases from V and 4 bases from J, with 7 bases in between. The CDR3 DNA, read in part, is TGCACCTGCAGTGCCCCAGTTTATGCT. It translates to CTCSAPVYA. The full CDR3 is CTCSAPVYAEQFF.

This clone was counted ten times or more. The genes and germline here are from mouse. The CDR3 DNA, read in part, is TGTGCTAGCAGTAGAGATCTTTCCTAT. Protein: CASSRDLSY. The full-length CDR3 reads as CASSRDLSYEQYF. The chain carries TRBV17 and TRBJ2-7; no clear D gene. The CDR3 end lies 4 residues beyond the end of the read and is filled in from the germline J gene. CDR3 length: 13 residues. CDR1 and CDR2 from the germline V gene are MNHDT and YYDKIL. The V and J ends lost 0 bases and 1 base respectively, with 4 bases between them.

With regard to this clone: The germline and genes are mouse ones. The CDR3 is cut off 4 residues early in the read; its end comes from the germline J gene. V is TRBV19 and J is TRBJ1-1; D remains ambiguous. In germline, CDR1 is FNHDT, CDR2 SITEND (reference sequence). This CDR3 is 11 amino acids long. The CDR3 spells CASSIWGEVFF. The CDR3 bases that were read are TGTGCCAGCAGTATATGGGGA.

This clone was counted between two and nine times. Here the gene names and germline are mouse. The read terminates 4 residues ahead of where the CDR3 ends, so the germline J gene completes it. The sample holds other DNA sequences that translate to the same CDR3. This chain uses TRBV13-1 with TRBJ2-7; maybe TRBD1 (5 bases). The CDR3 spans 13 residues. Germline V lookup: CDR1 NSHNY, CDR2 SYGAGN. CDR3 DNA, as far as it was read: TGTGCCAGCAGTGATGCAAGGGGAAAT. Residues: CASSDARGN. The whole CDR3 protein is CASSDARGNEQYF.

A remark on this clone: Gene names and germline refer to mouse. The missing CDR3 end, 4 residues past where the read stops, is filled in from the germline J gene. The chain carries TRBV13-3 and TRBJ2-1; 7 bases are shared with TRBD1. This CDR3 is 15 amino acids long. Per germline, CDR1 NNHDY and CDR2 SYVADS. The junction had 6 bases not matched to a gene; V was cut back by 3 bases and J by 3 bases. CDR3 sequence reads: CASSAYRGGYAEQFF. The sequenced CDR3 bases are TGTGCCAGCAGTGCTTACAGGGGAGGCTATGCT.